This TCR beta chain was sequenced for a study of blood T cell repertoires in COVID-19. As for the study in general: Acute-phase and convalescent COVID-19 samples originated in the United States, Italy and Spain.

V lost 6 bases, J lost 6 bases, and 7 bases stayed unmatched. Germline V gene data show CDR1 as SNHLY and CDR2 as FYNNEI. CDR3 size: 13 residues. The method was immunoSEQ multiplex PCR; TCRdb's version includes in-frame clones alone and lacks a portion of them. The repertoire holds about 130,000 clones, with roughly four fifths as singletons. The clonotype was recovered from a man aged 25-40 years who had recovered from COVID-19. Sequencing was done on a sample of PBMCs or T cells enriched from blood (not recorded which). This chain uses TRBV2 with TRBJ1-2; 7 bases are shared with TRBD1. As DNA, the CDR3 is TGTGCCAGCAGCGCCCGACAGGGCAATGGCTACACCTTC. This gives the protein CASSARQGNGYTF.